This record covers a single TCR beta chain. The donor population consisted of healthy HIV-negative adults with no recent acute infections or vaccinations. This sample stems from a study of shared clonotypes between healthy human individuals. Only in-frame clones appear in the TCRdb table, and some are missing; sequencing was by immunoSEQ multiplex PCR. The sample lists fewer than 600,000 clones, roughly four fifths occurring once. V dropped 1 base and J dropped 4 bases, with 17 bases sitting between them. Germline V gene data show CDR1 as MNHNS and CDR2 as SASEGT. This CDR3 has 16 residues. The rearrangement joins TRBV6-1 to TRBJ2-7; D may be TRBD1 (5 bases). The sequenced sample was PBMCs. This TCR derives from a woman in her thirties or forties in good health. Some clones in this sample may be carry-over from other donors' samples. CDR3 DNA: TGTGCCAGCAGTGAAGAAATTGGTGGACAAGCGTACGAGCAGTACTTC. Protein: CASSEEIGGQAYEQYF.